This T cell receptor (beta chain) was sequenced during a study of blood T cell repertoires in COVID-19. Study details: Acute-phase and convalescent COVID-19 samples originated in the United States, Italy and Spain. T cells, B-cell-depleted T cells, or PBMCs provided the cDNA or gDNA that served as material.

TCRdb's copy holds only in-frame clones and misses some; the assay was immunoSEQ multiplex PCR. The table includes roughly 80,000 clones, roughly 73% detected once. This TCR was sampled from a human donor in a cohort sampled during active COVID-19. Sequencing input: peripheral blood.

The CDR3 bases are TGTGCTAGTGGTGCCCAGGCCGACACTGAAGCTTTCTTT. This codes for CASGAQADTEAFF. This chain joins TRBV12-5 and TRBJ1-1; D remains ambiguous. Trimming removed 5 bases at V and 3 bases at J, with 10 bases between. The CDR3 is made up of 13 amino acids. Germline values: CDR1 LGHNT, CDR2 FRNRAP.